The TCR beta chain described here comes from a study of cytomegalovirus exposure and HLA in healthy donors. Study results and caveats: Rarity marked most TCR sequences, yet some public TCRs occurred in many donors. A prior analysis recorded that most TCR beta V segments were productive about 87% or about 30% of the time.

On this clone itself: Antigen: not known.

Trimming pared 6 bases from V and 4 bases from J, leaving 16 bases between. The CDR3 totals 14 residues. Per germline, CDR1 SGDLS and CDR2 YYNGEE. In the PCR, 60 Vbeta and 13 Jbeta primers were used. The method was immunoSEQ multiplex PCR; TCRdb's version includes in-frame clones alone and lacks a portion of them. Among 200,000 to 250,000 clones listed, 65% to 75% were seen once. The sample comprised PBMCs. The V gene is TRBV9, the J gene TRBJ1-2; TRBD1 is a possible D gene (5 bases). The clonotype comes from a woman aged 25 to 39 in good health and CMV-seronegative. In DNA, the CDR3 is TGTGCCAGCACCCCCTGGGAGGGGACCTATGGCTACACCTTC. Its protein is CASTPWEGTYGYTF.